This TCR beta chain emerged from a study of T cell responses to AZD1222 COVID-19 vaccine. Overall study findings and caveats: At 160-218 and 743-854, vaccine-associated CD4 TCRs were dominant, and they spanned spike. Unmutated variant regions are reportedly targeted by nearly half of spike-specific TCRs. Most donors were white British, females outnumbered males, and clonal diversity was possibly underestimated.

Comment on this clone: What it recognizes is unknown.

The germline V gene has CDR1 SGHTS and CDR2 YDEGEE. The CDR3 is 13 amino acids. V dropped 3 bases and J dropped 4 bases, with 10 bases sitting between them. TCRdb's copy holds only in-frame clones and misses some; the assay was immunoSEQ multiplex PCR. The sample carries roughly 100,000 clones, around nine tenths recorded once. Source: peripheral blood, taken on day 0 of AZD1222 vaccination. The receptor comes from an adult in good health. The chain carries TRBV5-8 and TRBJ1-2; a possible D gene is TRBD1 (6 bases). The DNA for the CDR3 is TGTGCCAGCAGCTCTACAGGGACCTATGGCTACACCTTC. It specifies CASSSTGTYGYTF.